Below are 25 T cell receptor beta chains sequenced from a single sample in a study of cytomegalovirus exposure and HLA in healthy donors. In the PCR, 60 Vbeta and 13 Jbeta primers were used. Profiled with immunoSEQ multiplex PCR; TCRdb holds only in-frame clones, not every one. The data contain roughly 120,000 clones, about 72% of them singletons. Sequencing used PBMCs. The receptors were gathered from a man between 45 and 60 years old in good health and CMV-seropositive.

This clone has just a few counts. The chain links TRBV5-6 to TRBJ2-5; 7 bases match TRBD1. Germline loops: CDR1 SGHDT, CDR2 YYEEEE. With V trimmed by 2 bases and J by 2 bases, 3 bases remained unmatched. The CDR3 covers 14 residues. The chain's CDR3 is CASSLGDSQETQYF. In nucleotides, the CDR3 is TGTGCCAGCAGCTTAGGGGACAGTCAAGAGACCCAGTACTTC.

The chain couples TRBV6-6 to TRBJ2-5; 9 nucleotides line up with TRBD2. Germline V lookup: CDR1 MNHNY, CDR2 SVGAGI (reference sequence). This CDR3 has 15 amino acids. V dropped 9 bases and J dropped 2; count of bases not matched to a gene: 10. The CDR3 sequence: CASLERGVGQETQYF. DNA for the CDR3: TGTGCCAGTCTTGAGCGGGGGGTTGGACAAGAGACCCAGTACTTC.

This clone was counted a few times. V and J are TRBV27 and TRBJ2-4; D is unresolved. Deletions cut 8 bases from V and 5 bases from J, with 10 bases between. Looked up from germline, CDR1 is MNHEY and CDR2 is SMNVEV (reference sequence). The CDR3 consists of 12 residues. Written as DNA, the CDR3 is TGTGCCAGCCGTGGGCTGGAAAACATTCAGTACTTC. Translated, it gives CASRGLENIQYF.

CDR3 region: CASSSGQGVETQYF. As DNA, the CDR3 is TGCGCCAGCAGCTCGGGACAGGGGGTCGAGACCCAGTACTTC. V and J are TRBV5-1 and TRBJ2-5, with 11 bases matching TRBD1. The ends lost 3 bases at V and 5 bases at J; junction bases unmatched: 3. Germline CDR1 reads SGHRS; CDR2 reads YFSETQ. This CDR3 spans 14 amino acids. The full variable domain, in which reference TRBV5-1 and TRBJ2-5 provide the parts outside the CDR3, is KAGVTQTPRYLIKTRGQQVTLSCSPISGHRSVSWYQQTPGQGLQFLFEYFSETQRNKGNFPGRFSGRQFSNSRSEMNVSTLELGDSALYLCASSSGQGVETQYFGPGTRLLVL.

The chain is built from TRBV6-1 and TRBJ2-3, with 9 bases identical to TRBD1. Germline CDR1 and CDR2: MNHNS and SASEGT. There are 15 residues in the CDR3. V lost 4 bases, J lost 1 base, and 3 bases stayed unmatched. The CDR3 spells CASSARTGGTDTQYF. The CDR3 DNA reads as TGTGCCAGCAGTGCCCGGACAGGGGGCACAGATACGCAGTATTTT.

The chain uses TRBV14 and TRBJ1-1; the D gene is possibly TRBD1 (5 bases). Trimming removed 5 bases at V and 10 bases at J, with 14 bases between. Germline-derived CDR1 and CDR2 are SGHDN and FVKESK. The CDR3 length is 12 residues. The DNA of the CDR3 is TGTGCCAGCAGCGAGGGGTGGGGAGGAGCTTTCTTT. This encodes CASSEGWGGAFF. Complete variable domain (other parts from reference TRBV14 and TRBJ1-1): EAGVTQFPSHSVIEKGQTVTLRCDPISGHDNLYWYRRVMGKEIKFLLHFVKESKQDESGMPNNRFLAERTGGTYSTLKVQPAELEDSGVYFCASSEGWGGAFFGQGTRLTVV.

Here the CDR3 DNA reads TGTGCCAGCAGCTTCCGGACTAGCGGGAGTTGGCTAGCCAAAAACATTCAGTACTTC. This gives the protein CASSFRTSGSWLAKNIQYF. The chain recombines TRBV7-2 with TRBJ2-4; 13 positions agree with TRBD2. Germline V CDR1 and CDR2: SGHTA, FQGNSA. The CDR3 contains 19 residues. With V trimmed by 3 bases and J by 0 bases, 8 bases remained unmatched.

CDR3 in amino acids: CASSLQGVTEAFF. CDR3 coding DNA: TGTGCCAGCAGCTTACAGGGGGTTACTGAAGCTTTCTTT. The V call is TRBV11-3, the J call TRBJ1-1; 7 bases map to TRBD1. Trimming removed 2 bases from V and 5 bases from J; junction bases left unmatched: 2. This CDR3 has 13 residues. Germline values: CDR1 SGHNT, CDR2 YENEEA. Using reference TRBV11-3 and TRBJ1-1 for the parts outside the CDR3, the full variable domain is EAGVVQSPRYKIIEKKQPVAFWCNPISGHNTLYWYLQNLGQGPELLIRYENEEAVDDSQLPKDRFSAERLKGVDSTLKIQPAELGDSAVYLCASSLQGVTEAFFGQGTRLTVV.

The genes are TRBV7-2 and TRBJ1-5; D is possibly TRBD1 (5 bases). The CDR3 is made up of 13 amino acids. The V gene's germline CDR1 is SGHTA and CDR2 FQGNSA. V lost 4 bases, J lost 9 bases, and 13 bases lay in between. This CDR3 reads CASSSAGLPPQHF. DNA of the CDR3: TGTGCCAGCAGCTCGGCGGGGCTCCCGCCCCAGCATTTT.

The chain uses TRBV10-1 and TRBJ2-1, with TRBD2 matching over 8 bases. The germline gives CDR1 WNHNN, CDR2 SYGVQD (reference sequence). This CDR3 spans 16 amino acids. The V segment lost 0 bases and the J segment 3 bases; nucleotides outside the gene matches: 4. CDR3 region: CASSESGRGVYNEQFF. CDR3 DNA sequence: TGCGCCAGCAGTGAGTCGGGGCGGGGGGTCTACAATGAGCAGTTCTTC.

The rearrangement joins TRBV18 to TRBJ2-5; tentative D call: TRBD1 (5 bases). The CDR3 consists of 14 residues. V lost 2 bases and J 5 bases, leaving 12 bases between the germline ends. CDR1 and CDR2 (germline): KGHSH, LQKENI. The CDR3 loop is CASSPNWGRETQYF. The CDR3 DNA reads TGTGCCAGCTCACCAAACTGGGGCCGCGAGACCCAGTACTTC.

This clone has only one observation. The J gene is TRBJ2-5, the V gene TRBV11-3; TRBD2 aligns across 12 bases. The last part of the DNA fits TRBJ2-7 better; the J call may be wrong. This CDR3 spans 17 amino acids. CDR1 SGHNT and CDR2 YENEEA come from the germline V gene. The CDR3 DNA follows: TGTGCCAGCAGCCTACTCAAGACTAGCGGGAGCTCCTACGAGCAGTACTTC. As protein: CASSLLKTSGSSYEQYF.

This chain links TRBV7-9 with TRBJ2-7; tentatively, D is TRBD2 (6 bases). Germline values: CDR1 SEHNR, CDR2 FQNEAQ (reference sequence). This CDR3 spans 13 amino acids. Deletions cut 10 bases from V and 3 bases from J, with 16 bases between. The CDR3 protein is CATQPGADYEQYF. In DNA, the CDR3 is TGTGCCACCCAGCCGGGAGCGGACTACGAGCAGTACTTC. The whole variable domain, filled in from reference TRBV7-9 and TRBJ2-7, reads DTGVSQNPRHKITKRGQNVTFRCDPISEHNRLYWYRQTLGQGPEFLTYFQNEAQLEKSRLLSDRFSAERPKGSFSTLEIQRTEQGDSAMYLCATQPGADYEQYFGPGTRLTVT.

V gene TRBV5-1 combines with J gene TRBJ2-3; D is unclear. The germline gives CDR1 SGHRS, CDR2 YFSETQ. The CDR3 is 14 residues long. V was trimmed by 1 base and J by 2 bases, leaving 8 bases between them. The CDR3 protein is CASSLSSLTDTQYF. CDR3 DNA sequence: TGCGCCAGCAGCTTGTCGTCCCTCACAGATACGCAGTATTTT.

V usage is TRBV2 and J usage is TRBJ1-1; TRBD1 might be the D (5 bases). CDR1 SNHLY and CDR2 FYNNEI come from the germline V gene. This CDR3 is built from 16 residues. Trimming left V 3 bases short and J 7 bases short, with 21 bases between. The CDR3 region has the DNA TGTGCCAGCAGTGACGCCGGGGGTGCGTCGTTTGGTGAAGCTTTCTTT. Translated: CASSDAGGASFGEAFF.

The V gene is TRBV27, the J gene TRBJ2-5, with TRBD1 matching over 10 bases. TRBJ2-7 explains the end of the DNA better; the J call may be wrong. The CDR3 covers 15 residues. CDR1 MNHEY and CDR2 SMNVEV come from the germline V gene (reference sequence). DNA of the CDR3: TGTGCCAGCACAACCGGGACAGGGGTTGCTTACGAGCAGTACTTC. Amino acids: CASTTGTGVAYEQYF.

CDR3 sequence: CASSMAGTGVDEQYF. The CDR3 DNA follows: TGCGCCAGCAGCATGGCCGGGACAGGGGTCGACGAGCAGTACTTC. This rearrangement joins TRBV5-1 to TRBJ2-7, with 10 bases lining up with TRBD1. The CDR3 spans 15 residues. Per germline, CDR1 SGHRS and CDR2 YFSETQ. The trim removed 4 bases at V and 5 bases at J, leaving 9 bases unmatched.

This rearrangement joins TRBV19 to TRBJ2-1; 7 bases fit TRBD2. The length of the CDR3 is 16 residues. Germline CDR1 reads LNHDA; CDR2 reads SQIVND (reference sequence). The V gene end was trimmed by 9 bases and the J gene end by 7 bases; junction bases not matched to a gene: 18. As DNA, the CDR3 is TGTGCCAGCCGCACCGGTCGGGAGGCCCTAGGGAATGAGCAGTTCTTC. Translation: CASRTGREALGNEQFF.

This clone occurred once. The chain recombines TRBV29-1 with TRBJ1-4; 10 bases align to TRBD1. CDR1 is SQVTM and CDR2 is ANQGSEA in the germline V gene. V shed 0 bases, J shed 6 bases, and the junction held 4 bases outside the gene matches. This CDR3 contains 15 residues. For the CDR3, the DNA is TGCAGCGTTGAAGATCGGGACAGGGGTGATGAAAAACTGTTTTTT. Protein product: CSVEDRDRGDEKLFF.

Here the CDR3 reads CASSGLSYEQYF. The CDR3 coding sequence is TGTGCCAGCAGTGGGCTCTCCTACGAGCAGTACTTC. The J gene is TRBJ2-7, the V gene TRBV7-9, with D hard to call. V lost 6 bases, J lost 0 bases, and 6 bases lay in between. Germline V gene sequence: CDR1 SEHNR, CDR2 FQNEAQ (reference sequence). The CDR3 consists of 12 residues.

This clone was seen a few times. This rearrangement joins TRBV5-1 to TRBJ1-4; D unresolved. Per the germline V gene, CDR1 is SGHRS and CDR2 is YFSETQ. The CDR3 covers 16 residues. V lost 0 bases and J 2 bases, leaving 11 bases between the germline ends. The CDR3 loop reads CASSLEGGFTNEKLFF. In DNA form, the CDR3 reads TGCGCCAGCAGCTTGGAGGGAGGGTTCACTAATGAAAAACTGTTTTTT.

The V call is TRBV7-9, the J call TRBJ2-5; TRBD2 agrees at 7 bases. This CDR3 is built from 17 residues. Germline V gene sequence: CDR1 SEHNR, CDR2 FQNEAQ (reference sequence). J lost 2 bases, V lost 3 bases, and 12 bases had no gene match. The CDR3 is CASSFEWLAEGQETQYF. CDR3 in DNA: TGTGCCAGCAGCTTTGAGTGGCTAGCGGAGGGACAAGAGACCCAGTACTTC.

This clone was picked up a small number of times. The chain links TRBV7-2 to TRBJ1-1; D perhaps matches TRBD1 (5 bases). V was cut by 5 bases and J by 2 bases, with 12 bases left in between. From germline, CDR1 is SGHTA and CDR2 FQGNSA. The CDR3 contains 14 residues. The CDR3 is CASSLLTVNTEAFF. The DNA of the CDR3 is TGTGCCAGCAGCCTCTTGACAGTCAACACTGAAGCTTTCTTT.

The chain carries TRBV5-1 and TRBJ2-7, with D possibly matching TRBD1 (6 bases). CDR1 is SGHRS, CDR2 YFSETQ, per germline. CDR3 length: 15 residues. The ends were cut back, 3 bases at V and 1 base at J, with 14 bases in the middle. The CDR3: CASSSPGQASYEQYF. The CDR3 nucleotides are TGCGCCAGCAGCTCCCCGGGACAAGCTTCCTACGAGCAGTACTTC.

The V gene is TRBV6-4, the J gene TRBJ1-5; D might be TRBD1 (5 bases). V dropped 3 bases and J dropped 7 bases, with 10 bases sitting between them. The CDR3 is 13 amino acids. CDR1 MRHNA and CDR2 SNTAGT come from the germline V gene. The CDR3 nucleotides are TGTGCCAGCAGTGAACGGGAGGGGCAGCCCCAGCATTTT. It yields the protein CASSEREGQPQHF.